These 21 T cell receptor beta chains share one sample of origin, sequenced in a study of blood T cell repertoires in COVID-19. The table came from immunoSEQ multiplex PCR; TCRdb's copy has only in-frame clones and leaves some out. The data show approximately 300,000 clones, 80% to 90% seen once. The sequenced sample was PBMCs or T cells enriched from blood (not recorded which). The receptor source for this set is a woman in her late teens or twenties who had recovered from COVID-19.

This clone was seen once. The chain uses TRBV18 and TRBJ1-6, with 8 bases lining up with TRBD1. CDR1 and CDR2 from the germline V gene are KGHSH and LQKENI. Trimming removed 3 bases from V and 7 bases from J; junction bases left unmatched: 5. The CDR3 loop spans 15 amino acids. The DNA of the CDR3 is TGTGCCAGCTCACCTATTACAGGGGGGAATTCACCCCTCCACTTT. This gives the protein CASSPITGGNSPLHF.

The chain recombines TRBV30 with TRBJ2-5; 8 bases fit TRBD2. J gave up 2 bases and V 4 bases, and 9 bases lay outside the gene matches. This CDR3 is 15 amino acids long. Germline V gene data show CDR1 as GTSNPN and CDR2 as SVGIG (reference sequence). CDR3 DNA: TGTGCCTGGACCCCGGGAGGGGGTGGACAAGAGACCCAGTACTTC. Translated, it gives CAWTPGGGGQETQYF. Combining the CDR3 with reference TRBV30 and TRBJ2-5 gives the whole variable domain SQTIHQWPATLVQPVGSPLSLECTVEGTSNPNLYWYRQAAGRGLQLLFYSVGIGQISSEVPQNLSASRPQDRQFILSSKKLLLSDSGFYLCAWTPGGGGQETQYFGPGTRLLVL.

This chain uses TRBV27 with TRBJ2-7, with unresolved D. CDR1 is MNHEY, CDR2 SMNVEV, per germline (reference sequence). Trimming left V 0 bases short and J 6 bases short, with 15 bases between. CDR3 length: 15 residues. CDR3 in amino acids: CASSLSRPDLAEQYF. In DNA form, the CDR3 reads TGTGCCAGCAGTTTATCGAGACCCGATTTAGCCGAGCAGTACTTC.

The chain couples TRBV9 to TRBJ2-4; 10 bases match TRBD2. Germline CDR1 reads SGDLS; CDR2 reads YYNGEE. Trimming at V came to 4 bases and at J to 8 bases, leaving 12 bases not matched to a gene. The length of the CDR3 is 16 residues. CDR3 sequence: CASSLAGGGPKDIQYF. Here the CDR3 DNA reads TGTGCCAGCAGCTTAGCGGGAGGCGGTCCCAAGGACATTCAGTACTTC.

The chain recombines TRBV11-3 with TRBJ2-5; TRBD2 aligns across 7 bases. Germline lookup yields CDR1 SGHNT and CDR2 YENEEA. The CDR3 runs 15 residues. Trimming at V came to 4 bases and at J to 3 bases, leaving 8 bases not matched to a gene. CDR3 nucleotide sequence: TGTGCCAGCAGCTCCCACGGGGAGGGGAAAGAGACCCAGTACTTC. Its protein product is CASSSHGEGKETQYF.

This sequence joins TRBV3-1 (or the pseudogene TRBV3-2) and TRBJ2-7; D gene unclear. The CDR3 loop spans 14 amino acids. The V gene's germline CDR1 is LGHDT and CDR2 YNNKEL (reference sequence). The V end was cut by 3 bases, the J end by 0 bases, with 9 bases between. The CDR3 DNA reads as TGTGCCAGCAGCCAGAACGGAGTCTCCTACGAGCAGTACTTC. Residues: CASSQNGVSYEQYF.

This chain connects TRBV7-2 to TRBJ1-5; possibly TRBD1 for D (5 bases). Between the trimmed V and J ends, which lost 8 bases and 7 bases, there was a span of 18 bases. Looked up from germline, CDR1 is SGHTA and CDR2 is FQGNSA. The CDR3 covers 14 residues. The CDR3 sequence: CASGHTRGVQPQHF. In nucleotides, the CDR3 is TGTGCCAGCGGTCACACAAGGGGTGTACAGCCCCAGCATTTT.

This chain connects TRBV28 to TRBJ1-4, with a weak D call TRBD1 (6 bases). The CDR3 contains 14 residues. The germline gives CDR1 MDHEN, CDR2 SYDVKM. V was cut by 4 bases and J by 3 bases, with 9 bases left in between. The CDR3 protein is CASSSGAANEKLFF. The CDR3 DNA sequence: TGTGCCAGCAGTTCAGGGGCCGCTAATGAAAAACTGTTTTTT.

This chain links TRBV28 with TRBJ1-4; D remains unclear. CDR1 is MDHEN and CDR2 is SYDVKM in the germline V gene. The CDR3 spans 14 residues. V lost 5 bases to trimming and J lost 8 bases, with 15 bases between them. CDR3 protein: CASSLQSGQEKLFF. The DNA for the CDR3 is TGTGCCAGCAGTCTGCAGAGCGGTCAGGAAAAACTGTTTTTT.

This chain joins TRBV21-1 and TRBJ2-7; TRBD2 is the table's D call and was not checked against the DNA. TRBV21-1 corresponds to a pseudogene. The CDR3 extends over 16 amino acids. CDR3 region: CASSKVWLPTAYEQYF. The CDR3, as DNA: TGTGCCAGCAGCAAAGTCTGGCTGCCGACTGCCTACGAGCAGTACTTC.

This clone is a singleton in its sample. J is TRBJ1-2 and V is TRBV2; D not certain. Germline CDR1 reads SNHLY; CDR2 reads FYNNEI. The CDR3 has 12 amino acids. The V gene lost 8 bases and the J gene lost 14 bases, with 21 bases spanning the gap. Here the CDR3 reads CASLEAGPVDTF. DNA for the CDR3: TGTGCCAGCCTAGAGGCGGGTCCTGTGGATACCTTC.

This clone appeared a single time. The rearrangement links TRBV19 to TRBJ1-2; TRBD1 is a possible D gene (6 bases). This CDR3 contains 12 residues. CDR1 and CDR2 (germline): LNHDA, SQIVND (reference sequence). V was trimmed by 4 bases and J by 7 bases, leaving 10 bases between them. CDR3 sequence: CASSKTGGGYTF. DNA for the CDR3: TGTGCCAGTAGTAAGACAGGAGGTGGCTACACCTTC.

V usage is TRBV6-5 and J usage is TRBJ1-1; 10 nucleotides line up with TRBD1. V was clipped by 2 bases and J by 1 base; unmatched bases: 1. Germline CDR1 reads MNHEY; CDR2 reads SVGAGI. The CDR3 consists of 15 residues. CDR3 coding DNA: TGTGCCAGCAGTTACGGGACAGGGGCGAACACTGAAGCTTTCTTT. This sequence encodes CASSYGTGANTEAFF.

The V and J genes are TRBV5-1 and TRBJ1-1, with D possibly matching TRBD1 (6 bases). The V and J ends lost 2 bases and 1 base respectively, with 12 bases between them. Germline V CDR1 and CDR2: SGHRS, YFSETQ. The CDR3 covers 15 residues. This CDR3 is CASSFDGQTNTEAFF. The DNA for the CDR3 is TGCGCCAGCAGCTTCGATGGACAGACGAACACTGAAGCTTTCTTT.

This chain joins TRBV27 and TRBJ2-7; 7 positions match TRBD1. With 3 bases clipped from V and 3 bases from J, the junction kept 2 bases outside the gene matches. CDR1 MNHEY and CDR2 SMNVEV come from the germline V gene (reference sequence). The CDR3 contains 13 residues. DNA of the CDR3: TGTGCCAGCAGTTTGAGACAGGGCTACGAGCAGTACTTC. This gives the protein CASSLRQGYEQYF.

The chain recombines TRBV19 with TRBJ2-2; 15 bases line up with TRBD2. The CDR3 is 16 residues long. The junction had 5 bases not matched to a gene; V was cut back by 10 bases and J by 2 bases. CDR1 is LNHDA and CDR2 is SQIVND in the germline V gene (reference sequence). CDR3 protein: CATAGLAGGNTGELFF. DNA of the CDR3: TGTGCCACCGCGGGACTAGCGGGAGGAAACACCGGGGAGCTGTTTTTT.

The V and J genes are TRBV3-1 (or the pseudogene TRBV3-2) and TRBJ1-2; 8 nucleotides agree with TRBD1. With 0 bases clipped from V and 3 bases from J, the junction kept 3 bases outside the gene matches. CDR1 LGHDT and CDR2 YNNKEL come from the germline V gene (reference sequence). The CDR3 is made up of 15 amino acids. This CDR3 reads CASSQDSTGDYGYTF. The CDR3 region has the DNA TGTGCCAGCAGCCAAGATTCGACAGGGGACTATGGCTACACCTTC.

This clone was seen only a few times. In DNA, the CDR3 is TGCGCCAGCAGCTTAACAGGGGGCAATGGAAACACCATATATTTT. Translating it yields CASSLTGGNGNTIYF. J is TRBJ1-3 and V is TRBV5-1; 9 bases match TRBD1. The CDR3 spans 15 residues. Germline CDR1 reads SGHRS; CDR2 reads YFSETQ. With 2 bases clipped from V and 3 bases from J, the junction kept 3 bases outside the gene matches.

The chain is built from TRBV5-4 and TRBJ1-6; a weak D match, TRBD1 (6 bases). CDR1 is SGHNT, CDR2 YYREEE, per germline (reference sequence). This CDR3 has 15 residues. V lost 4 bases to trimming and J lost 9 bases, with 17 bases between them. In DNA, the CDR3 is TGTGCCAGCAGCCTGAGTACAGGGTGGAGTTCACCCCTCCACTTT. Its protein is CASSLSTGWSSPLHF.

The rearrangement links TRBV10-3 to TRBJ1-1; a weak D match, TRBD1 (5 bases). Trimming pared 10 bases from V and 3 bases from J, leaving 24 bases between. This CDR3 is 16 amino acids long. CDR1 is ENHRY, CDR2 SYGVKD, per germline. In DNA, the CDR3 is TGTGCCAGCCTCGCAAATAGGGGCAGCCCGGACACTGAAGCTTTCTTT. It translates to CASLANRGSPDTEAFF.

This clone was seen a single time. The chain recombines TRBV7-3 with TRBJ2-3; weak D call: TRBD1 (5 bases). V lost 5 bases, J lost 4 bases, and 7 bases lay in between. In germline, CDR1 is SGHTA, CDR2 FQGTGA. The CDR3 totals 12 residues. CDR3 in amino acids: CASSPGSDTQYF. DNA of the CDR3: TGTGCCAGCAGCCCAGGGTCAGATACGCAGTATTTT.